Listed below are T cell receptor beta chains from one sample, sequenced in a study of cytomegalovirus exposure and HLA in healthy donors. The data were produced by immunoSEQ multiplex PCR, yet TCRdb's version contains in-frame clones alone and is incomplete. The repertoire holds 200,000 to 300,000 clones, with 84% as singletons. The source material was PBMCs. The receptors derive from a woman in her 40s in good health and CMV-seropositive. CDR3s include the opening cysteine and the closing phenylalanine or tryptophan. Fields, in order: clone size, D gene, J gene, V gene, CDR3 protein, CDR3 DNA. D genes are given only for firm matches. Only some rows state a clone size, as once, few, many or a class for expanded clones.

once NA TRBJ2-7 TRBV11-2 CASSHRFEDEQYF TGTGCCAGCAGCCACCGGTTTGAGGACGAGCAGTACTTC
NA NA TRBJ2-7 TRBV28 CASSLSGLGPGQYF TGTGCCAGCAGTTTGAGCGGTCTAGGACCTGGGCAGTACTTC
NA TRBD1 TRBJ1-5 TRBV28 CASSLTGGQGNQPQHF TGTGCCAGCAGTTTAACCGGCGGACAGGGCAATCAGCCCCAGCATTTT
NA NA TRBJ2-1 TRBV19 CASSVNRRSGYNEQFF TGTGCCAGTAGTGTAAATAGGAGGAGCGGTTACAATGAGCAGTTCTTC
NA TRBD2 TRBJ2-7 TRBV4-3 CASSQDTSGRYEQYF TGCGCCAGCAGCCAGGATACTAGCGGGCGCTACGAGCAGTACTTC
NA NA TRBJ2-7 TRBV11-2 CASSLPTTQYEQYF TGTGCCAGCAGCTTACCGACTACCCAATACGAGCAGTACTTC
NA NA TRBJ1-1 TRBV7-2 CASSLAALNTEAFF TGTGCCAGCAGCTTAGCGGCCCTGAACACTGAAGCTTTCTTT
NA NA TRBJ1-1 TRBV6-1 CASSAPLTGTLRVFF TGTGCCAGCAGTGCGCCCCTGACAGGAACCCTTAGGGTTTTCTTT
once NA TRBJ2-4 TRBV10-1 CASSRAGIAKNIQYF TGCGCCAGCAGTCGAGCAGGGATAGCCAAAAACATTCAGTACTTC
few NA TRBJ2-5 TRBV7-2 CASSRGSGETQYF TGTGCCAGCAGCCGGGGGAGCGGCGAGACCCAGTACTTC
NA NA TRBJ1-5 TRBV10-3 CAISESLGNQPQHF TGTGCCATCAGTGAGTCTCTCGGCAATCAGCCCCAGCATTTT
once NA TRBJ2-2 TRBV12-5 CASGTDSYTGELFF TGTGCTAGTGGTACGGACAGCTACACCGGGGAGCTGTTTTTT
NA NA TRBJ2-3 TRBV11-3 CASSPAGVRTDTQYF TGTGCCAGCAGCCCAGCGGGTGTGCGAACCGATACGCAGTATTTT
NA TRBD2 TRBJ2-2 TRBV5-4 CASRGGTTGELFF TGTGCCAGCAGGGGGGGGACCACCGGGGAGCTGTTTTTT
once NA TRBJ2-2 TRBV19 CASRPQGPGELFF TGTGCCAGTAGACCTCAGGGTCCCGGGGAGCTGTTTTTT
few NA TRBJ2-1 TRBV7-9 CASSSSTNEQFF TGTGCCAGCAGCTCTAGCACCAATGAGCAGTTCTTC
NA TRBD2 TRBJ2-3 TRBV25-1 CASSPLAELTDTQYF TGTGCCAGCAGTCCCCTAGCGGAACTCACAGATACGCAGTATTTT
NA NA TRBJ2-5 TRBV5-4 CASSLDVRETQYF TGTGCCAGCAGCTTGGATGTGCGGGAGACCCAGTACTTC
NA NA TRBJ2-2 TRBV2 CASGLAVGGELFF TGTGCCAGCGGTCTTGCGGTCGGCGGGGAGCTGTTTTTT
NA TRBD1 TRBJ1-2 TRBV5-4 CASSFGAGGGIYGYTF TGTGCCAGCAGCTTTGGGGCAGGGGGCGGAATCTATGGCTACACCTTC
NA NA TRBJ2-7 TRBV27 CASSLSPGNEQYF TGTGCCAGCAGTTTATCACCGGGTAACGAGCAGTACTTC
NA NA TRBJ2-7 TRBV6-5 CASSYRQGSEYEQYF TGTGCCAGCAGTTACCGTCAGGGTTCTGAATACGAGCAGTACTTC
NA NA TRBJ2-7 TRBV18 CASSSTGREQYF TGTGCCAGCTCATCGACAGGTCGCGAGCAGTACTTC
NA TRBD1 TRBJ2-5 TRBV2 CASSTDREETQYF TGTGCCAGCAGTACTGACAGGGAGGAGACCCAGTACTTC
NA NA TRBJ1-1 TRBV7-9 CASSLEGSSWAKISEAFF TGTGCCAGCAGCTTAGAAGGCTCCTCCTGGGCCAAGATTTCTGAAGCTTTCTTT
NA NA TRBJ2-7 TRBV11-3 CASSLGSQRSYEQYF TGTGCCAGCAGCTTAGGCAGCCAGAGGAGCTACGAGCAGTACTTC
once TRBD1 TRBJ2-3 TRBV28 CASSSGQFRTDTQYF TGTGCCAGCAGTTCGGGACAGTTCCGCACAGATACGCAGTATTTT
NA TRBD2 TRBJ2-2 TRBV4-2 CASSSGSGVNTGELFF TGTGCCAGCAGTTCGGGGAGCGGGGTGAACACCGGGGAGCTGTTTTTT
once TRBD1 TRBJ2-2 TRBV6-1 CASSVDRVKVTGELFF TGTGCCAGCAGTGTTGACAGGGTGAAGGTCACCGGGGAGCTGTTTTTT
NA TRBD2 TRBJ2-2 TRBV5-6 CAITLVRLAVFGTGELFF TGTGCCATCACTCTCGTGAGACTAGCGGTTTTCGGAACCGGGGAGCTGTTTTTT
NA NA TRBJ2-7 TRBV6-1 CASSELTFGAYEQYF NA
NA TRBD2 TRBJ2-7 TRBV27 CASSTKSPLLSSGSYEQYF TGTGCCAGCAGCACGAAGTCCCCTCTCTTGTCTAGCGGGAGTTACGAGCAGTACTTC
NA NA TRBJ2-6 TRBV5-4 CASSLGWSSGANVLTF TGTGCCAGCAGCTTGGGATGGAGCTCTGGGGCCAACGTCCTGACTTTC
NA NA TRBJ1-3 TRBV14 CASSQVTAGSFSGNTIYF TGTGCCAGCAGCCAAGTAACGGCAGGTTCCTTCTCTGGAAACACCATATATTTT
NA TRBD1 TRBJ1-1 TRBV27 CASSDRGGVTEAFF TGTGCCAGCAGTGACAGGGGGGGAGTCACTGAAGCTTTCTTT
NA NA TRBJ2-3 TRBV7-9 CASSFGSAFSTDTQYF TGTGCCAGCAGCTTTGGCAGCGCTTTTAGCACAGATACGCAGTATTTT
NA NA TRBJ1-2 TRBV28 CASSPGFGYGYTF TGTGCCAGTTCTCCGGGGTTCGGATATGGCTACACCTTC
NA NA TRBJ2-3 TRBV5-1 CASSLNRNTDTQYF TGCGCCAGCAGCTTGAACAGAAACACAGATACGCAGTATTTT
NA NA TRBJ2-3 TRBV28 CASTRGWMDTQYF TGTGCCAGCACCCGAGGGTGGATGGATACGCAGTATTTT
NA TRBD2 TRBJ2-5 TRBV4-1 CASSQEPRTSGRGETQYF TGCGCCAGCAGCCAAGAACCTCGGACTAGCGGGAGGGGGGAGACCCAGTACTTC
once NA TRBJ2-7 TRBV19 CASSIIGLGHEQYF TGTGCCAGTAGTATAATTGGACTGGGTCACGAGCAGTACTTC
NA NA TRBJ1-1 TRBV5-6 CASSRTGMNTEAFF TGTGCCAGCAGCCGTACAGGGATGAACACTGAAGCTTTCTTT
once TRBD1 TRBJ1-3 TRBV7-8 CASSFLDREAGNTIYF TGTGCCAGCAGCTTCCTAGACAGGGAAGCTGGAAACACCATATATTTT
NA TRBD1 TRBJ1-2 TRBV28 CASKGGGTGNYGYTF TGTGCCAGCAAGGGGGGAGGGACAGGGAACTATGGCTACACCTTC
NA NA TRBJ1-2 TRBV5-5 CASSLVTVDGYTF TGTGCCAGCAGCTTGGTAACAGTGGATGGCTACACCTTC
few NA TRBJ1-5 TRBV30 CAWSVQGETQHF TGTGCCTGGAGTGTACAAGGGGAAACCCAGCATTTT
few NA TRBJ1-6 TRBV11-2 CASSLEGGQNSPLHF TGTGCCAGCAGCTTAGAGGGCGGGCAAAATTCACCCCTCCACTTT